A single sample gave rise to the 30 T cell receptor beta chains below, sequenced in a study of T-cell reconstitution after alpha-beta-depleted transplantation in children. Unique molecular identifiers were incorporated when the TCRbeta library was constructed. One entry per CDR3 protein results from TCRdb running MiXCR on the PCR reads. The data contain more than 500,000 distinct CDR3 sequences, about an eighth of them seen just once; the ten biggest clones take up 12% to 15%. Sequenced here: PBMCs, mostly from graft donor cells, sampled 180 days after TCRalphabeta/CD19-depleted stem cell transplant. The receptors originated from a female patient aged 2 to 10 who had a stem cell transplant for aplastic anemia, so the T cells may come from the graft donor.

A few counts support this clonotype. The gene calls are TRBV20-1 and TRBJ2-1; D gene ambiguous. The germline V gene encodes CDR1 DFQATT and CDR2 SNEGSKA (reference sequence). The CDR3 runs 17 residues. Trimming left V 1 base short and J 3 bases short, with 19 bases between. The CDR3 loop reads CSARASLLRPLYNEQFF. The DNA for the CDR3 is TGCAGTGCTAGAGCGTCCCTCTTGCGGCCTCTCTACAATGAGCAGTTCTTC.

The chain recombines TRBV15 with TRBJ2-1; D is unclear. Germline CDR1 reads LNHNV; CDR2 reads YYDKDF (reference sequence). This CDR3 has 18 residues. Trimming removed 1 base from V and 2 bases from J, with 18 bases in between. The CDR3: CATSRGPIQDGPYNEQFF. DNA for the CDR3: TGTGCCACCAGCAGAGGCCCGATCCAGGACGGCCCCTACAATGAGCAGTTCTTC.

In this sample, this clonotype turned up a few times. The chain carries TRBV29-1 and TRBJ2-2; possibly TRBD2 for D (6 bases). V was shortened by 4 bases and J by 5 bases, with 11 bases between the two germline ends. The CDR3 is 13 residues long. Looked up from germline, CDR1 is SQVTM and CDR2 is ANQGSEA. The CDR3 protein is CSVGASETGELFF. The DNA for the CDR3 is TGCAGCGTTGGAGCTAGCGAGACCGGGGAGCTGTTTTTT.

This clonotype turned up a few times. V gene TRBV18 combines with J gene TRBJ1-5; no clear D. V was pared by 2 bases and J by 0 bases, with 5 bases between. Per the germline V gene, CDR1 is KGHSH and CDR2 is LQKENI. The CDR3 is made up of 14 amino acids. The chain's CDR3 is CASSPTNSNQPQHF. CDR3 nucleotide sequence: TGTGCCAGCTCACCAACAAATAGCAATCAGCCCCAGCATTTT. The full variable domain, its missing parts supplied by reference TRBV18 and TRBJ1-5, is NAGVMQNPRHLVRRRGQEARLRCSPMKGHSHVYWYRQLPEEGLKFMVYLQKENIIDESGMPKERFSAEFPKEGPSILRIQQVVRGDSAAYFCASSPTNSNQPQHFGDGTRLSIL.

This chain connects TRBV7-8 to TRBJ1-4, with D unclear. The V end lost 1 base, the J end lost 0 bases, and 18 bases lay between the germline ends. Germline V gene data show CDR1 as SGHVS and CDR2 as FQNEAQ. The CDR3 extends over 19 amino acids. The CDR3 DNA follows: TGTGCCAGCAGCTTAGTCCCCTCCCTAAGCGTTGCAACTAATGAAAAACTGTTTTTT. Translated: CASSLVPSLSVATNEKLFF.

The CDR3 nucleotides are TGTGCCAGCAGTCCAGGGACAGGGGGCGCGAAAGCTTTCTTT. Translated, it gives CASSPGTGGAKAFF. The chain couples TRBV6-1 to TRBJ1-1, with 12 positions matching TRBD1. From germline, CDR1 is MNHNS and CDR2 SASEGT. CDR3 size: 14 residues. Unmatched junction bases numbered 7, after V lost 5 bases and J lost 9 bases.

This clonotype was recorded at least ten times. The chain uses TRBV5-1 and TRBJ1-1; D unclear. With 2 bases removed from V and 2 bases from J, the gap between germline ends came to 7 bases. CDR3 length equals 13 residues. The germline V gene encodes CDR1 SGHRS and CDR2 YFSETQ. DNA for the CDR3: TGCGCCAGCAGCTTTGAAGGCAACACTGAAGCTTTCTTT. Translated: CASSFEGNTEAFF.

J is TRBJ2-5 and V is TRBV5-1; 9 bases are shared with TRBD2. Trimming at V came to 2 bases and at J to 1 base, leaving 9 bases not matched to a gene. The germline V gene has CDR1 SGHRS and CDR2 YFSETQ. This CDR3 spans 17 amino acids. CDR3 DNA sequence: TGCGCCAGCAGCTTCTTAGCGGGAGTAGAAGGCCAAGAGACCCAGTACTTC. Amino acid sequence: CASSFLAGVEGQETQYF.

The chain uses TRBV6-1 and TRBJ1-2; perhaps TRBD1 as D (5 bases). The germline CDR1 and CDR2 sequences are MNHNS and SASEGT. This CDR3 is built from 14 residues. Trimming removed 6 bases from V and 2 bases from J, with 13 bases in between. Written as DNA, the CDR3 is TGTGCCAGCAGCATAGGGGAAGTGAACTATGGCTACACCTTC. Protein product: CASSIGEVNYGYTF.

The chain is built from TRBV12-3 or TRBV12-4 and TRBJ2-5; D not resolved. V dropped 5 bases and J dropped 3 bases, with 13 bases sitting between them. There are 14 residues in the CDR3. The CDR3 here is CASSPLATEETQYF. The CDR3 nucleotides are TGTGCCAGCAGTCCTTTGGCTACGGAAGAGACCCAGTACTTC.

This clonotype has a count of ten or more. The gene calls are TRBV6-6 and TRBJ2-1; D tentatively fits TRBD1 or TRBD2 (5 bases each). The germline V gene has CDR1 MNHNY and CDR2 SVGAGI (reference sequence). The CDR3 is made up of 13 amino acids. The germline V and J ends were trimmed by 4 bases and 3 bases, with 7 bases remaining between them. This chain's CDR3 is CASSWDVYNEQFF. Here the CDR3 DNA reads TGTGCCAGCAGTTGGGACGTCTACAATGAGCAGTTCTTC.

This clonotype was counted a few times. The chain links TRBV5-1 to TRBJ2-2; TRBD1 matches at 8 bases. This CDR3 is built from 16 residues. Germline V gives CDR1 SGHRS, CDR2 YFSETQ. The V and J ends lost 4 bases and 3 bases, in that order; junction bases with no gene match: 8. CDR3 sequence reads: CASSDLTGADTGELFF. For the CDR3, the DNA is TGCGCCAGCAGCGACCTGACAGGGGCGGACACCGGGGAGCTGTTTTTT.

This clonotype was seen a handful of times. This chain connects TRBV5-1 to TRBJ1-1; D is unresolved. CDR1 is SGHRS, CDR2 YFSETQ, per germline. This CDR3 is built from 14 residues. The ends were cut back, 2 bases at V and 0 bases at J, with 8 bases in the middle. CDR3 region: CASSLQIMNTEAFF. CDR3 in DNA: TGCGCCAGCAGCTTACAGATCATGAACACTGAAGCTTTCTTT. Variable domain in full (rest from reference TRBV5-1 and TRBJ1-1): KAGVTQTPRYLIKTRGQQVTLSCSPISGHRSVSWYQQTPGQGLQFLFEYFSETQRNKGNFPGRFSGRQFSNSRSEMNVSTLELGDSALYLCASSLQIMNTEAFFGQGTRLTVV.

This clonotype appeared many times. V and J are TRBV3-1 and TRBJ1-4; D unresolved. The V gene lost 0 bases and the J gene lost 5 bases, with 10 bases spanning the gap. The CDR3 length is 15 residues. Germline V CDR1 and CDR2: LGHDT, YNNKEL (reference sequence). The CDR3 here is CASSQESRLNEKLFF. The CDR3 DNA reads as TGTGCCAGCAGCCAAGAATCCCGGCTGAATGAAAAACTGTTTTTT.

V and J are TRBV7-2 and TRBJ1-5; the D gene is possibly TRBD1 (6 bases). Trimming shortened V by 5 bases and J by 0 bases, and 14 bases separated the two germline ends. Looked up from germline, CDR1 is SGHTA and CDR2 is FQGNSA. CDR3 length: 16 residues. For the CDR3, the DNA is TGTGCCAGCAGCATACAGGGTTGGTATAGCAATCAGCCCCAGCATTTT. Translating gives CASSIQGWYSNQPQHF. The entire variable domain, with the rest obtained from reference TRBV7-2 and TRBJ1-5, is as follows: GAGVSQSPSNKVTEKGKDVELRCDPISGHTALYWYRQSLGQGLEFLIYFQGNSAPDKSGLPSDRFSAERTGGSVSTLTIQRTQQEDSAVYLCASSIQGWYSNQPQHFGDGTRLSIL.

This clonotype was detected only a few times. V usage is TRBV30 and J usage is TRBJ1-4; TRBD1 might be the D (5 bases). This CDR3 has 15 amino acids. Germline V gives CDR1 GTSNPN, CDR2 SVGIG (reference sequence). Trimming removed 2 bases from V and 3 bases from J, with 13 bases in between. Here the CDR3 reads CAWSLRIRANEKLFF. CDR3 sequence (DNA): TGTGCCTGGAGTCTCCGGATCAGGGCTAATGAAAAACTGTTTTTT.

This clonotype was counted between two and nine times. This chain uses TRBV21-1 with TRBJ1-4; whether TRBD1, the table's D call, matches the DNA was not checked. TRBV21-1 is a pseudogene locus. The CDR3 length is 16 residues. The CDR3 region has the DNA TGTGCCAGCAGCACCCACCGTGGGACAGGGGATGAAAAACTGTTTTTT. It is translated as CASSTHRGTGDEKLFF.

This sequence joins TRBV6-1 and TRBJ2-1; TRBD2 matches at 13 bases. V trimming: 8 bases; J trimming: 7 bases; junction bases outside the gene matches: 2. CDR3 length equals 13 residues. Germline V lookup: CDR1 MNHNS, CDR2 SASEGT. This CDR3 is CASLGLAGNEQFF. For the CDR3, the DNA is TGTGCCAGCTTGGGACTAGCGGGGAATGAGCAGTTCTTC.

This clonotype was seen a handful of times. The chain links TRBV9 to TRBJ2-7; 13 bases line up with TRBD2. Germline V gene lookup returns CDR1 SGDLS and CDR2 YYNGEE. V was clipped by 3 bases and J by 2 bases; unmatched bases: 14. This CDR3 contains 19 residues. The CDR3: CASSAHPHSGTSGAYEQYV. CDR3 in DNA: TGTGCCAGCAGCGCCCATCCTCACTCGGGGACTAGCGGGGCCTACGAGCAGTACGTC.

The V call is TRBV28, the J call TRBJ1-1; TRBD1 might be the D (5 bases). Trimming took off 3 bases at V and 0 bases at J, with 11 bases between the two ends. Germline lookup yields CDR1 MDHEN and CDR2 SYDVKM. The CDR3 extends over 15 amino acids. In DNA, the CDR3 is TGTGCCAGCAGTTTTGGCCCGGGACTGAACACTGAAGCTTTCTTT. Encoded protein: CASSFGPGLNTEAFF. The complete variable domain, with remaining parts taken from reference TRBV28 and TRBJ1-1, reads DVKVTQSSRYLVKRTGEKVFLECVQDMDHENMFWYRQDPGLGLRLIYFSYDVKMKEKGDIPEGYSVSREKKERFSLILESASTNQTSMYLCASSFGPGLNTEAFFGQGTRLTVV.

The CDR3: CASSLDLWLNTGELFF. The CDR3 region has the DNA TGCGCCAGCAGCTTAGATCTTTGGCTGAACACCGGGGAGCTGTTTTTT. The genes are TRBV5-1 and TRBJ2-2; D call uncertain. The V end lost 2 bases, the J end lost 1 base, and 12 bases lay between the germline ends. This CDR3 is built from 16 residues. Per germline, CDR1 SGHRS and CDR2 YFSETQ.

The V gene is TRBV28, the J gene TRBJ2-7; D ambiguous. With 1 base removed from V and 4 bases from J, the gap between germline ends came to 8 bases. Germline CDR1 MDHEN, CDR2 SYDVKM. This CDR3 region has 13 residues. This CDR3 is CASSLLRGYEQYF. CDR3 nucleotide sequence: TGTGCCAGCAGTTTATTGCGTGGGTACGAGCAGTACTTC.

The chain carries TRBV20-1 and TRBJ2-3, with D unresolved. Per the germline V gene, CDR1 is DFQATT and CDR2 is SNEGSKA (reference sequence). The CDR3 contains 15 residues. Trimming pared 2 bases from V and 2 bases from J, leaving 14 bases between. CDR3 residues: CSARRASDPTDTQYF. The CDR3 DNA reads as TGCAGTGCTAGACGCGCCTCCGACCCCACAGATACGCAGTATTTT.

This clonotype was counted only a few times. J is TRBJ2-2 and V is TRBV20-1; possible D gene TRBD2, 6 bases. V lost 6 bases and J lost 1, with 12 bases in between. The V gene's germline CDR1 is DFQATT and CDR2 SNEGSKA (reference sequence). The CDR3 runs to 14 residues. CDR3 protein: CSATGLQNTGELFF. The CDR3 DNA follows: TGCAGTGCGACGGGACTCCAGAACACCGGGGAGCTGTTTTTT.

The sample holds a few counts of this clonotype. V is TRBV14 and J is TRBJ2-7; the match to TRBD2 covers 15 bases. Per the germline V gene, CDR1 is SGHDN and CDR2 is FVKESK. The length of the CDR3 is 14 residues. Germline trimming cut 4 bases from V and 12 bases from J; bases unmatched to any gene: 7. The CDR3 reads CASSPIGLAGGPYF. The DNA for the CDR3 is TGTGCCAGCAGCCCAATAGGACTAGCGGGAGGGCCGTACTTC.

This clonotype has a count of ten or more. The J gene is TRBJ2-1, the V gene TRBV5-1, with D possibly TRBD1 on 6 matching bases. V was pared by 6 bases and J by 0 bases, with 25 bases between. The CDR3 has 19 residues. The germline gives CDR1 SGHRS, CDR2 YFSETQ. The CDR3 region is CASTATTGPRVSSYNEQFF. The CDR3 DNA reads TGCGCCAGCACGGCCACTACAGGGCCTCGGGTAAGCTCCTACAATGAGCAGTTCTTC.

This clonotype was counted a few times. The rearrangement links TRBV28 to TRBJ2-5, with TRBD1 matching over 12 bases. CDR1 is MDHEN and CDR2 is SYDVKM in the germline V gene. The CDR3 extends over 15 amino acids. V was clipped by 4 bases and J by 6 bases; unmatched bases: 6. In nucleotides, the CDR3 is TGTGCCAGCAGTTCGGGACAGGGGGCAACTCAGACCCAGTACTTC. Amino acids: CASSSGQGATQTQYF.

The V call is TRBV29-1, the J call TRBJ1-3; perhaps TRBD1 as D (6 bases). The germline gives CDR1 SQVTM, CDR2 ANQGSEA. The CDR3 is 14 amino acids. Trimming removed 7 bases at V and 0 bases at J, with 13 bases between. DNA of the CDR3: TGCAGCGCTACGACAGGCAGCTCTGGAAACACCATATATTTT. Protein product: CSATTGSSGNTIYF.

The chain carries TRBV27 and TRBJ2-5, with D possibly matching TRBD2 (5 bases). The CDR3 runs to 17 residues. V lost 4 bases, J lost 1 base, and 19 bases lay in between. Germline lookup yields CDR1 MNHEY and CDR2 SMNVEV (reference sequence). This CDR3 is CASSSLEAPWGQETQYF. Here the CDR3 DNA reads TGTGCCAGCAGTTCCCTGGAGGCTCCTTGGGGCCAAGAGACCCAGTACTTC.

The chain has TRBV12-3 or TRBV12-4 and TRBJ2-2; 7 bases align to TRBD2. The CDR3 length is 16 residues. J was trimmed by 5 bases and V by 6 bases; bases with no gene match: 12. The CDR3 region has the DNA TGTGCCAGCAGCCCTCGCCGGGGCGGGAGTACCGGGGAGCTGTTTTTT. Translating it yields CASSPRRGGSTGELFF.